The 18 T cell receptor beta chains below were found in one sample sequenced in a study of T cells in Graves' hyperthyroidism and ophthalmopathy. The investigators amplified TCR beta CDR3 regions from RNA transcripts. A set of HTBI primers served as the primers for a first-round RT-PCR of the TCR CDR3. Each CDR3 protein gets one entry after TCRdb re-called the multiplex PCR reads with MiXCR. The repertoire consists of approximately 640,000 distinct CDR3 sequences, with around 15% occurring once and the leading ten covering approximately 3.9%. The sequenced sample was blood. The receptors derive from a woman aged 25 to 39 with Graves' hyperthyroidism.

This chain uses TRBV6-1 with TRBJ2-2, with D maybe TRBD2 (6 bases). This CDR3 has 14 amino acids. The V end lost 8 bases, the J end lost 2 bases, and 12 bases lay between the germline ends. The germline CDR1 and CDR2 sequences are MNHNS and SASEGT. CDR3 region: CASWGLQNTGELFF. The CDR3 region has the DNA TGTGCCAGCTGGGGACTTCAAAACACCGGGGAGCTGTTTTTT.

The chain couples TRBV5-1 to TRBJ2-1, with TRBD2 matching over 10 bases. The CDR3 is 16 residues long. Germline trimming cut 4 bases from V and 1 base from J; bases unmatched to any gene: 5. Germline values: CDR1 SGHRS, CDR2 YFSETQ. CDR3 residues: CASSKTSGPSYNEQFF. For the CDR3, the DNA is TGCGCCAGCAGCAAGACTAGCGGGCCATCCTACAATGAGCAGTTCTTC.

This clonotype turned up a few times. The CDR3: CASSPLAGDEQYF. In DNA form, the CDR3 reads TGTGCCAGCTCACCGCTAGCGGGAGACGAGCAGTACTTC. This chain joins TRBV18 and TRBJ2-7; 10 bases match TRBD2. V shed 3 bases and J 5 bases; nucleotides not matched to a gene: 1. This CDR3 has 13 amino acids. CDR1 and CDR2 from the germline V gene are KGHSH and LQKENI.

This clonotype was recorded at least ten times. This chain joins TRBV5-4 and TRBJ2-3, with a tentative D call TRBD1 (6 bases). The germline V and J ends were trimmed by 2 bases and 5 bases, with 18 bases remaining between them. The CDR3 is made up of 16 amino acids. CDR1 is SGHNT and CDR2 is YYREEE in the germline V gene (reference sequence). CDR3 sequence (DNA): TGTGCCAGCAGCTTAAGGGTAGGGGGACCGGGAGATACGCAGTATTTT. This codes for CASSLRVGGPGDTQYF.

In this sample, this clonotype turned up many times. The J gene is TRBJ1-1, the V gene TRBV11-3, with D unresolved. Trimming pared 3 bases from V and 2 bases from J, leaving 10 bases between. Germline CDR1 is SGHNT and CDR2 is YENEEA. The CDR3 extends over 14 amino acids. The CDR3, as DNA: TGTGCCAGCAGCTTGCGAGGGAGTAACACTGAAGCTTTCTTT. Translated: CASSLRGSNTEAFF.

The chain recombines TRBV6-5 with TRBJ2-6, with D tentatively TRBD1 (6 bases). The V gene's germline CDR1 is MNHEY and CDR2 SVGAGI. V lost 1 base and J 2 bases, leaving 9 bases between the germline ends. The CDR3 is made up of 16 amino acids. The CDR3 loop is CASSYLQGAGANVLTF. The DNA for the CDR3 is TGTGCCAGCAGTTACTTACAGGGAGCTGGGGCCAACGTCCTGACTTTC.

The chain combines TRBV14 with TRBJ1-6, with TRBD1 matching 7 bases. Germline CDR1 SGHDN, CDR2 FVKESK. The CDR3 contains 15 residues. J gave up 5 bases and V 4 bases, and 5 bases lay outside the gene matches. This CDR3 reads CASSRQGGHNSPLHF. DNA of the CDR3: TGTGCCAGCAGCCGACAGGGCGGCCATAATTCACCCCTCCACTTT.

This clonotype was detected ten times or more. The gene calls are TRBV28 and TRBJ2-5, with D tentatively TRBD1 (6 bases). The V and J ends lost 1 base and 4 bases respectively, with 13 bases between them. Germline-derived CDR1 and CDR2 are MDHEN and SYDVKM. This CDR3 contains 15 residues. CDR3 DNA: TGTGCCAGCAGTTTATCAGGACAGCGCACAGAGACCCAGTACTTC. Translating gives CASSLSGQRTETQYF.

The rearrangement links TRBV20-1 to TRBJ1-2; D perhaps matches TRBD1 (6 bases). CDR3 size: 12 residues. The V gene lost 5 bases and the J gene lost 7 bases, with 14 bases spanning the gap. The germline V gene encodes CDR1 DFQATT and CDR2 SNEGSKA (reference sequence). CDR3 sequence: CSAPEGGSGYTF. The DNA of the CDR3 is TGCAGTGCTCCCGAGGGGGGGTCTGGCTACACCTTC.

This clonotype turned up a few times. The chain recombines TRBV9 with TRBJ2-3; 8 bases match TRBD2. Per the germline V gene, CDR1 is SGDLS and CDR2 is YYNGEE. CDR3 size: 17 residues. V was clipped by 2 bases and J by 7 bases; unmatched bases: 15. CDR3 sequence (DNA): TGTGCCAGCAGCGTTGACCCCGGAGCGGGAGCCTTAAATACGCAGTATTTT. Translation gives CASSVDPGAGALNTQYF.

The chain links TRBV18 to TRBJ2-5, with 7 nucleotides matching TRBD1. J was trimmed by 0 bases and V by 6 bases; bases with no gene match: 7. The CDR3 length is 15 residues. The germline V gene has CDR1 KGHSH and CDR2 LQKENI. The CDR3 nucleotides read TGTGCCAGCTCGGGCGCTACAGGGGACCAAGAGACCCAGTACTTC. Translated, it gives CASSGATGDQETQYF.

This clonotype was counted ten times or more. CDR3: CATPPLAGDYNEQFF. The CDR3 nucleotides read TGTGCCACCCCTCCGCTAGCGGGAGACTACAATGAGCAGTTCTTC. V is TRBV6-1 and J is TRBJ2-1, with 10 positions matching TRBD2. CDR3 size: 15 residues. J was trimmed by 3 bases and V by 10 bases; bases with no gene match: 9. The V gene's germline CDR1 is MNHNS and CDR2 SASEGT.

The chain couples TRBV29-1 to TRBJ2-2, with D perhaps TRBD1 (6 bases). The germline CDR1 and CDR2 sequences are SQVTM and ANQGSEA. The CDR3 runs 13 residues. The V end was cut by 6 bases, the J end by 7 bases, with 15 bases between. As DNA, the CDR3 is TGCAGCGTAAAGGACAGTTACGACGGGGAGCTGTTTTTT. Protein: CSVKDSYDGELFF.

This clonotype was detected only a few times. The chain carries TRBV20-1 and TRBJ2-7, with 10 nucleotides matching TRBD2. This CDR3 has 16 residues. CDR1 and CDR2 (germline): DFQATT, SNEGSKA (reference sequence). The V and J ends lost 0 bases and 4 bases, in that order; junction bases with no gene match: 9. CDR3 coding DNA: TGCAGTGCTAGAGATTCGGCCTGGACTAGCGGATACGAGCAGTACTTC. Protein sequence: CSARDSAWTSGYEQYF.

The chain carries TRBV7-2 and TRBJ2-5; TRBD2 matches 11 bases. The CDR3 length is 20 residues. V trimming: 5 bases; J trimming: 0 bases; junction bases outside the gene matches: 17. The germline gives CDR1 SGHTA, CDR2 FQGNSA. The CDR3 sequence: CASSTSGTSGDLRYQETQYF. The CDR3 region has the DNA TGTGCCAGCAGCACGTCCGGGACTAGCGGAGACCTTAGGTACCAAGAGACCCAGTACTTC.

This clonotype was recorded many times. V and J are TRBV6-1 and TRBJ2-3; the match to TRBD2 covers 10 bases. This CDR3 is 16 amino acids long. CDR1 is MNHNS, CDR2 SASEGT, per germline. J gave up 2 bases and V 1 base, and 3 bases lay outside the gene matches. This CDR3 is CASSEGLAGATDTQYF. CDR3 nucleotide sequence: TGTGCCAGCAGTGAAGGGCTAGCGGGAGCCACAGATACGCAGTATTTT.

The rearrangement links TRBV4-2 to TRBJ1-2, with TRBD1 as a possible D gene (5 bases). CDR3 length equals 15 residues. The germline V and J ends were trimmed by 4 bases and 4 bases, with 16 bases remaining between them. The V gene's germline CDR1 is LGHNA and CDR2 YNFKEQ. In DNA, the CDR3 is TGTGCCAGCAGCCGGCCCGGCGACAGTTCCTATGGCTACACCTTC. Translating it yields CASSRPGDSSYGYTF.

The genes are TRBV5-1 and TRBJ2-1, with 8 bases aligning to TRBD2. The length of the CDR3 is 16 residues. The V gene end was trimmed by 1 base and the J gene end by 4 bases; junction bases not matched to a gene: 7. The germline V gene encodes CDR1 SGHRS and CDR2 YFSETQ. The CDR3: CASSLKPAGDYNEQFF. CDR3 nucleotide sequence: TGCGCCAGCAGCTTGAAACCAGCGGGAGATTACAATGAGCAGTTCTTC.